This passage covers 27 T cell receptor beta chains from one sample sequenced in a study of blood T cell repertoires in COVID-19. Assay used: immunoSEQ multiplex PCR; TCRdb lists only in-frame clones, some missing. The data show 150,000 or so clones, with more than 75% seen just once and about 6% held by the top ten. Source material: peripheral blood. The receptors shown here come from a man at least 80 years old with acute or convalescent COVID-19.

The chain employs TRBV18 and TRBJ1-5; 7 positions match TRBD1. This CDR3 is 16 amino acids long. V dropped 3 bases and J dropped 2; count of bases not matched to a gene: 7. The germline CDR1 and CDR2 sequences are KGHSH and LQKENI. The CDR3 reads CASSPIRQGGNQPQHF. DNA for the CDR3: TGTGCCAGCTCACCCATAAGACAGGGAGGCAATCAGCCCCAGCATTTT.

The chain is built from TRBV7-2 and TRBJ1-2, with 7 bases identical to TRBD1. CDR3 length: 13 residues. The trim removed 4 bases at V and 7 bases at J, leaving 6 bases unmatched. The V gene's germline CDR1 is SGHTA and CDR2 FQGNSA. The CDR3 DNA reads TGTGCCAGCAGCTCGACAGGGTTTGGTGGCTACACCTTC. Translated: CASSSTGFGGYTF.

The chain uses TRBV6-2 or TRBV6-3 and TRBJ2-3; possibly TRBD1 for D (5 bases). CDR3 length: 16 amino acids. Germline loops: CDR1 MNHEY, CDR2 SVGEGT. Between the trimmed V and J ends, which lost 2 bases and 4 bases, there was a span of 16 bases. DNA of the CDR3: TGTGCCAGCAGTTACCACAGGTCACTGTTTTCAGATACGCAGTATTTT. Protein product: CASSYHRSLFSDTQYF.

Within the sample, this clone is medium-sized. The chain links TRBV3-1 (or the pseudogene TRBV3-2) to TRBJ2-7, with TRBD1 matching 10 bases. CDR1 is LGHDT and CDR2 is YNNKEL in the germline V gene (reference sequence). V dropped 3 bases and J dropped 3; count of bases not matched to a gene: 5. The CDR3 covers 15 residues. CDR3 bases: TGTGCCAGCAGCCAGCCGGGACAGGGGCTCTACGAGCAGTACTTC. This translates into CASSQPGQGLYEQYF.

This clone has just one count. In DNA, the CDR3 is TGTGCCAGTGCACCCCCACAGGGATATGAAGCTTTCTTT. Amino acid sequence: CASAPPQGYEAFF. This chain connects TRBV28 to TRBJ1-1, with D perhaps TRBD1 (6 bases). The length of the CDR3 is 13 residues. Germline CDR1 is MDHEN and CDR2 is SYDVKM. V was shortened by 9 bases and J by 7 bases, with 18 bases between the two germline ends.

CDR3: CSVDPYNRPEETQYF. The CDR3 region has the DNA TGCAGCGTTGACCCTTATAACAGGCCCGAAGAGACCCAGTACTTC. V gene TRBV29-1 combines with J gene TRBJ2-5; perhaps TRBD1 as D (5 bases). This CDR3 has 15 amino acids. Germline loops: CDR1 SQVTM, CDR2 ANQGSEA. V lost 3 bases and J 3 bases, leaving 17 bases between the germline ends.

This clone was picked up a small number of times. The rearrangement joins TRBV18 to TRBJ2-2; the D is unclear. CDR1 is KGHSH, CDR2 LQKENI, per germline. The CDR3 runs to 15 residues. The V end was cut by 3 bases, the J end by 1 base, with 9 bases between. The CDR3 protein is CASSPQEGNTGELFF. CDR3 in DNA: TGTGCCAGCTCACCCCAGGAAGGGAACACCGGGGAGCTGTTTTTT. The variable domain in full, with the rest retrieved from reference TRBV18 and TRBJ2-2, is NAGVMQNPRHLVRRRGQEARLRCSPMKGHSHVYWYRQLPEEGLKFMVYLQKENIIDESGMPKERFSAEFPKEGPSILRIQQVVRGDSAAYFCASSPQEGNTGELFFGEGSRLTVL.

The V call is TRBV7-9, the J call TRBJ1-1, with 8 positions matching TRBD1. Germline loops: CDR1 SEHNR, CDR2 FQNEAQ (reference sequence). The CDR3 extends over 14 amino acids. Losses at the gene ends were 2 bases for V and 5 bases for J; bases not matched to a gene: 4. The CDR3 nucleotides are TGTGCCAGCAGCTTACAGGGGGCTTTAACTGAAGCTTTCTTT. This translates into CASSLQGALTEAFF.

The gene calls are TRBV30 and TRBJ1-1, with D possibly matching TRBD1 (5 bases). In germline, CDR1 is GTSNPN, CDR2 SVGIG (reference sequence). Trimming removed 4 bases from V and 10 bases from J, with 16 bases in between. The length of the CDR3 is 12 residues. This CDR3 reads CAWTWTSNGAFF. Here the CDR3 DNA reads TGTGCCTGGACTTGGACATCGAATGGAGCTTTCTTT.

The chain joins TRBV15 to TRBJ2-2; D may be TRBD1 (6 bases). CDR1 LNHNV and CDR2 YYDKDF come from the germline V gene (reference sequence). This CDR3 is built from 16 residues. V was pared by 5 bases and J by 1 base, with 14 bases between. Here the CDR3 reads CATSWGRQKNTGELFF. CDR3 in DNA: TGTGCCACCAGCTGGGGGCGACAGAAGAACACCGGGGAGCTGTTTTTT.

The rearrangement links TRBV18 to TRBJ2-7, with TRBD2 as a possible D gene (7 bases). The CDR3 sequence is 18 residues long. CDR1 is KGHSH, CDR2 LQKENI, per germline. Trimming removed 6 bases at V and 0 bases at J, with 24 bases between. The chain's CDR3 is CASSPGLGGLTFSYEQYF. The DNA for the CDR3 is TGTGCCAGCTCTCCTGGGCTGGGGGGGCTTACCTTCTCCTACGAGCAGTACTTC.

This rearrangement joins TRBV2 to TRBJ2-5, with TRBD2 matching over 13 bases. The CDR3 length is 16 residues. Trimming cost V 8 bases and J 4 bases; bases outside gene matches: 10. Germline assignment: CDR1 SNHLY and CDR2 FYNNEI. CDR3 coding DNA: TGTGCCAGCCACAGAGGGGGACTAGCGGGGCCAGAGACCCAGTACTTC. Protein product: CASHRGGLAGPETQYF.

The chain carries TRBV5-1 and TRBJ1-4; perhaps TRBD1 as D (5 bases). The CDR3 has 15 amino acids. V was cut by 2 bases and J by 4 bases, with 12 bases left in between. Germline loops: CDR1 SGHRS, CDR2 YFSETQ. The CDR3 here is CASSFGTGVNEKLFF. CDR3 coding DNA: TGCGCCAGCAGCTTTGGGACGGGAGTTAATGAAAAACTGTTTTTT.

This clone was detected only a few times. This chain connects TRBV2 to TRBJ2-7; the match to TRBD1 covers 7 bases. Germline trimming cut 10 bases from V and 0 bases from J; bases unmatched to any gene: 6. The CDR3 covers 13 residues. CDR1 is SNHLY and CDR2 is FYNNEI in the germline V gene. This CDR3 reads CATQGPSSYEQYF. CDR3 nucleotides: TGTGCCACACAGGGGCCGAGCTCCTACGAGCAGTACTTC.

The V and J genes are TRBV7-9 and TRBJ1-4; TRBD1 matches at 7 bases. Germline trimming cut 8 bases from V and 7 bases from J; bases unmatched to any gene: 10. The V gene's germline CDR1 is SEHNR and CDR2 FQNEAQ (reference sequence). This CDR3 region has 14 residues. The CDR3 coding sequence is TGTGCCAGCGGGAGCGACAGGGAAAGTGAAAAACTGTTTTTT. Translation: CASGSDRESEKLFF.

The genes are TRBV11-2 and TRBJ2-3, with 7 bases lining up with TRBD2. The CDR3 covers 16 residues. Germline V gene lookup returns CDR1 SGHAT and CDR2 FQNNGV. V was clipped by 1 base and J by 2 bases; unmatched bases: 6. CDR3 sequence reads: CASSLVRRGNTDTQYF. As DNA, the CDR3 is TGTGCCAGCAGCTTAGTTAGGCGGGGGAACACAGATACGCAGTATTTT.

This clone appeared once. The genes are TRBV24-1 and TRBJ2-2; no definite D call. The CDR3 consists of 16 residues. V was shortened by 8 bases and J by 1 base, with 16 bases between the two germline ends. CDR1 is KGHDR and CDR2 is SFDVKD in the germline V gene. Here the CDR3 reads CATKGSKGVNTGELFF. In DNA, the CDR3 is TGTGCCACCAAAGGCAGTAAAGGAGTGAACACCGGGGAGCTGTTTTTT.

The V call is TRBV18, the J call TRBJ2-5; possible D gene TRBD1, 6 bases. Per germline, CDR1 KGHSH and CDR2 LQKENI. The CDR3 consists of 15 residues. Trimming left V 3 bases short and J 1 base short, with 12 bases between. CDR3 nucleotides: TGTGCCAGCTCACCCGGGACATTTACCCAAGAGACCCAGTACTTC. Translating it yields CASSPGTFTQETQYF. Full variable domain (outside the CDR3, taken from reference TRBV18 and TRBJ2-5): NAGVMQNPRHLVRRRGQEARLRCSPMKGHSHVYWYRQLPEEGLKFMVYLQKENIIDESGMPKERFSAEFPKEGPSILRIQQVVRGDSAAYFCASSPGTFTQETQYFGPGTRLLVL.

This rearrangement joins TRBV7-2 to TRBJ2-1; possibly TRBD2 for D (5 bases). The CDR3 sequence is 13 residues long. Germline V lookup: CDR1 SGHTA, CDR2 FQGNSA. The germline V and J ends were trimmed by 6 bases and 5 bases, with 11 bases remaining between them. In DNA, the CDR3 is TGTGCCAGCAGTTCCGGGATTAACAATGAGCAGTTCTTC. Its protein is CASSSGINNEQFF.

The chain employs TRBV5-1 and TRBJ1-2, with D uncertain. The CDR3 contains 13 residues. Trimming took off 0 bases at V and 4 bases at J, with 7 bases between the two ends. The germline V gene has CDR1 SGHRS and CDR2 YFSETQ. The CDR3 is CASSLAGPYGYTF. In nucleotides, the CDR3 is TGCGCCAGCAGCTTGGCAGGTCCCTATGGCTACACCTTC.

This chain links TRBV4-1 with TRBJ2-7, with D maybe TRBD2 (6 bases). The CDR3 length is 15 residues. V was clipped by 0 bases and J by 3 bases, with 12 bases between them. CDR1 MGHRA and CDR2 YSYEKL come from the germline V gene. CDR3 region: CASSQDWASDYEQYF. CDR3 DNA: TGCGCCAGCAGCCAAGATTGGGCTAGCGACTACGAGCAGTACTTC.

The DNA of the CDR3 is TGTGCCAGCAGGGCCGGGACATTGTACAATGAGCAGTTCTTC. Translation gives CASRAGTLYNEQFF. The V gene is TRBV28, the J gene TRBJ2-1, with TRBD1 as a possible D gene (6 bases). Germline CDR1 and CDR2: MDHEN and SYDVKM. Trimming stripped 6 bases from V and 4 bases from J, with 13 bases between. CDR3 size: 14 residues.

The genes are TRBV5-1 and TRBJ2-2; TRBD2 aligns across 9 bases. From germline, CDR1 is SGHRS and CDR2 YFSETQ. The CDR3 extends over 18 amino acids. V gave up 0 bases and J gave up 2 bases; unmatched junction bases: 8. CDR3 region: CASSLDGSGGPNTGELFF. CDR3 coding DNA: TGCGCCAGCAGCTTGGACGGTAGCGGGGGCCCCAACACCGGGGAGCTGTTTTTT.

This rearrangement joins TRBV5-5 to TRBJ1-2; 7 bases are shared with TRBD1. J lost 2 bases, V lost 5 bases, and 6 bases had no gene match. Germline loops: CDR1 SGHKS, CDR2 YYEKEE (reference sequence). This CDR3 has 14 residues. The CDR3 loop is CASSPTGKNYGYTF. The CDR3 DNA is TGTGCCAGCAGTCCGACAGGGAAGAACTATGGCTACACCTTC.

The V gene is TRBV19, the J gene TRBJ2-2, with unresolved D. The V gene's germline CDR1 is LNHDA and CDR2 SQIVND (reference sequence). The CDR3 covers 15 residues. V lost 5 bases and J 0 bases, leaving 10 bases between the germline ends. CDR3 loop: CASSQADANTGELFF. CDR3 coding DNA: TGTGCCAGTAGTCAGGCAGACGCGAACACCGGGGAGCTGTTTTTT.

V gene TRBV13 combines with J gene TRBJ2-7; 8 bases align to TRBD2. The CDR3 runs 18 residues. The germline CDR1 and CDR2 sequences are PRHDT and FYEKMQ (reference sequence). V was clipped by 4 bases and J by 4 bases; unmatched bases: 18. The CDR3 loop is CASSSGRKGRGATYEQYF. The CDR3 DNA reads as TGTGCCAGCAGCTCCGGCCGCAAGGGGCGGGGGGCCACGTACGAGCAGTACTTC.

The chain joins TRBV5-5 to TRBJ2-1; no firm D call. V lost 1 base and J lost 8, with 7 bases in between. Germline lookup yields CDR1 SGHKS and CDR2 YYEKEE (reference sequence). The CDR3 extends over 12 amino acids. Here the CDR3 DNA reads TGTGCCAGCAGCTTGTACATTTATGAGCAGTTCTTC. This sequence encodes CASSLYIYEQFF.